What follows are 27 T cell receptor beta chains derived from one specimen sequenced in a study of T cell changes during pregnancy in multiple sclerosis. Assay: immunoSEQ multiplex PCR; the TCRdb copy retains only in-frame clones and omits some. The sample holds 60,000 or so clones; approximately 90% are singletons and the top ten take 0.89%. This specimen consisted of peripheral blood, obtained in the first trimester of pregnancy. Source of these receptors: a female donor in good health, enrolled as a control in a pregnancy study.

This clone came up a few times. The genes are TRBV18 and TRBJ2-1, with D unresolved. Germline CDR1 is KGHSH and CDR2 is LQKENI. This CDR3 contains 13 residues. Deletions cut 2 bases from V and 5 bases from J, with 7 bases between. The CDR3, as DNA: TGTGCCAGCTCACCAGGCATAAACAATGAGCAGTTCTTC. Translating it yields CASSPGINNEQFF.

This chain connects TRBV18 to TRBJ1-1; 9 bases match TRBD1. The CDR3 loop spans 17 amino acids. CDR1 is KGHSH, CDR2 LQKENI, per germline. V was pared by 1 base and J by 4 bases, with 10 bases of the junction left unmatched. Here the CDR3 DNA reads TGTGCCAGCTCACCACTATCCCTTGGACAGGGGTTCACTGAAGCTTTCTTT. Its translation: CASSPLSLGQGFTEAFF. Together with reference TRBV18 and TRBJ1-1, the CDR3 gives the full variable domain: NAGVMQNPRHLVRRRGQEARLRCSPMKGHSHVYWYRQLPEEGLKFMVYLQKENIIDESGMPKERFSAEFPKEGPSILRIQQVVRGDSAAYFCASSPLSLGQGFTEAFFGQGTRLTVV.

This sequence joins TRBV4-3 and TRBJ1-3; a possible D gene is TRBD1 (6 bases). The germline V gene encodes CDR1 LGHNA and CDR2 YSLEER. V lost 0 bases, J lost 4 bases, and 10 bases lay in between. The CDR3 covers 15 residues. For the CDR3, the DNA is TGCGCCAGCAGCCAAGATTGGGGGCCGGGAAACACCATATATTTT. Translated: CASSQDWGPGNTIYF.

The rearrangement joins TRBV30 to TRBJ1-1; D is ambiguous. CDR1 and CDR2 from the germline V gene are GTSNPN and SVGIG (reference sequence). The CDR3 runs to 12 residues. V was pared by 3 bases and J by 4 bases, with 9 bases between. CDR3 in DNA: TGTGCCTGGAGCCCTTTCTTCACTGAAGCTTTCTTT. As protein: CAWSPFFTEAFF.

The CDR3 DNA reads TGTGCCAGCAGACAGGGTTTGGGAACCGGGGAGCTGTTTTTT. It yields the protein CASRQGLGTGELFF. The rearrangement links TRBV6-5 to TRBJ2-2; D may be TRBD1 (6 bases). Between the trimmed V and J ends, which lost 6 bases and 5 bases, there was a span of 13 bases. This CDR3 is 14 amino acids long. From germline, CDR1 is MNHEY and CDR2 SVGAGI.

In nucleotides, the CDR3 is TGTGCCAGCGGTCCGATCGGGGACTCTGGCTACACCTTC. Amino acids: CASGPIGDSGYTF. The chain uses TRBV27 and TRBJ1-2, with D possibly TRBD1 on 5 matching bases. Deletions cut 8 bases from V and 7 bases from J, with 17 bases between. The CDR3 length is 13 residues. Germline CDR1 and CDR2: MNHEY and SMNVEV (reference sequence).

V and J are TRBV6-6 and TRBJ1-5; 9 positions agree with TRBD1. The CDR3 is made up of 15 amino acids. V gave up 4 bases and J gave up 4 bases; unmatched junction bases: 5. Germline V gene data show CDR1 as MNHNY and CDR2 as SVGAGI (reference sequence). CDR3 bases: TGTGCCAGCAGTTTACCGGGACAGGGAAATCAGCCCCAGCATTTT. This gives the protein CASSLPGQGNQPQHF.

The chain couples TRBV14 to TRBJ1-3; D not resolved. The germline CDR1 and CDR2 sequences are SGHDN and FVKESK. The CDR3 covers 13 residues. With 5 bases removed from V and 7 bases from J, the gap between germline ends came to 12 bases. The chain's CDR3 is CASSVLRWNTIYF. The CDR3 region has the DNA TGTGCCAGCAGCGTACTTCGGTGGAACACCATATATTTT. Looking up the rest from reference TRBV14 and TRBJ1-3 gives the full variable domain: EAGVTQFPSHSVIEKGQTVTLRCDPISGHDNLYWYRRVMGKEIKFLLHFVKESKQDESGMPNNRFLAERTGGTYSTLKVQPAELEDSGVYFCASSVLRWNTIYFGEGSWLTVV.

Here the CDR3 DNA reads TGTGCCAGCAGCTTACTACAGCGGGGGGCCGGGAGCTCCTACGAGCAGTACTTC. It codes for CASSLLQRGAGSSYEQYF. The J gene is TRBJ2-7, the V gene TRBV7-9; TRBD2 aligns across 9 bases. The V gene end was trimmed by 2 bases and the J gene end by 0 bases; junction bases not matched to a gene: 11. The CDR3 runs to 18 residues. CDR1 and CDR2 from the germline V gene are SEHNR and FQNEAQ (reference sequence).

CDR3 nucleotide sequence: TGCGCCAGCAGCCAAGAACTAGCGGGGGCCAAGGGAGAGACCCAGTACTTC. Its translation: CASSQELAGAKGETQYF. V gene TRBV4-3 combines with J gene TRBJ2-5, with 11 bases that match TRBD2. This CDR3 spans 17 amino acids. Germline V gene lookup returns CDR1 LGHNA and CDR2 YSLEER. V lost 0 bases and J lost 4; bases outside the gene matches: 7.

The chain employs TRBV7-9 and TRBJ1-2; 8 bases agree with TRBD1. Germline trimming cut 5 bases from V and 8 bases from J; bases unmatched to any gene: 10. Germline assignment: CDR1 SEHNR and CDR2 FQNEAQ (reference sequence). This CDR3 contains 14 residues. CDR3 region: CASSALGQGGGYTF. The CDR3 region has the DNA TGTGCCAGCAGCGCCCTAGGACAGGGCGGAGGCTACACCTTC.

The V gene is TRBV11-3, the J gene TRBJ2-7; TRBD2 might be the D (6 bases). Germline CDR1 reads SGHNT; CDR2 reads YENEEA. CDR3 length equals 12 residues. V was trimmed by 0 bases and J by 7 bases, leaving 7 bases between them. CDR3 coding DNA: TGTGCCAGCAGCTTAGAGGCGGGGGAGCAGTACTTC. It yields the protein CASSLEAGEQYF.

The gene calls are TRBV5-1 and TRBJ1-1; D gene uncertain. This CDR3 has 13 residues. CDR1 and CDR2 (germline): SGHRS, YFSETQ. The V end lost 4 bases, the J end lost 4 bases, and 11 bases lay between the germline ends. CDR3 DNA: TGCGCCAGCAGCCCCCCCGCGGGCACTGAAGCTTTCTTT. Translated: CASSPPAGTEAFF. Together with reference TRBV5-1 and TRBJ1-1, the CDR3 gives the full variable domain: KAGVTQTPRYLIKTRGQQVTLSCSPISGHRSVSWYQQTPGQGLQFLFEYFSETQRNKGNFPGRFSGRQFSNSRSEMNVSTLELGDSALYLCASSPPAGTEAFFGQGTRLTVV.

This chain connects TRBV9 to TRBJ1-2; D uncertain. The length of the CDR3 is 12 residues. Germline values: CDR1 SGDLS, CDR2 YYNGEE. The V and J ends lost 0 bases and 7 bases respectively, with 7 bases between them. CDR3 nucleotide sequence: TGTGCCAGCAGCGTAGGGCCTGGTGGCTACACCTTC. Amino acids: CASSVGPGGYTF.

The chain links TRBV9 to TRBJ2-7, with 12 nucleotides matching TRBD2. Trimming at V came to 2 bases and at J to 3 bases, leaving 12 bases not matched to a gene. From germline, CDR1 is SGDLS and CDR2 YYNGEE. The CDR3 covers 18 residues. CDR3 sequence reads: CASSVGPGTSGSYYEQYF. CDR3 in DNA: TGTGCCAGCAGCGTCGGACCCGGGACTAGCGGGTCCTACTACGAGCAGTACTTC.

The gene calls are TRBV18 and TRBJ1-2, with 9 nucleotides matching TRBD1. The CDR3 contains 14 residues. The V gene's germline CDR1 is KGHSH and CDR2 LQKENI. The V segment lost 3 bases and the J segment 7 bases; nucleotides outside the gene matches: 6. CDR3: CASSPGQGEGGYTF. The CDR3 DNA follows: TGTGCCAGCTCACCGGGACAGGGTGAAGGTGGCTACACCTTC.

The V gene is TRBV4-2, the J gene TRBJ1-1, with TRBD1 identical over 7 bases. V gave up 4 bases and J gave up 0 bases; unmatched junction bases: 11. The CDR3 is 17 residues long. The V gene's germline CDR1 is LGHNA and CDR2 YNFKEQ. The DNA for the CDR3 is TGTGCCAGCAGCCCCCTGACAGGGAACCAAATGAACACTGAAGCTTTCTTT. As protein: CASSPLTGNQMNTEAFF.

The chain links TRBV19 to TRBJ1-2; TRBD1 matches 10 bases. This CDR3 is 13 amino acids long. The ends lost 4 bases at V and 6 bases at J; junction bases unmatched: 2. Germline V gene lookup returns CDR1 LNHDA and CDR2 SQIVND (reference sequence). The CDR3 protein is CASSKGTGDGYTF. The CDR3 nucleotides are TGTGCCAGTAGTAAGGGGACAGGGGATGGCTACACCTTC.

The chain couples TRBV27 to TRBJ2-1, with 12 positions matching TRBD1. This CDR3 region has 14 residues. Unmatched junction bases numbered 5, after V lost 5 bases and J lost 9 bases. Germline CDR1 and CDR2: MNHEY and SMNVEV (reference sequence). The CDR3 coding sequence is TGTGCCAGCAGTCCCGGGACAGGGGGCGGTGAGCAGTTCTTC. Residues: CASSPGTGGGEQFF.

The V gene is TRBV7-9, the J gene TRBJ1-3; 8 nucleotides agree with TRBD1. Looked up from germline, CDR1 is SEHNR and CDR2 is FQNEAQ (reference sequence). The CDR3 is 15 amino acids. With 1 base clipped from V and 4 bases from J, the junction kept 3 bases outside the gene matches. CDR3 nucleotide sequence: TGTGCCAGCAGCTTAGGACAGGGGACGGGAAACACCATATATTTT. Translated: CASSLGQGTGNTIYF.

V is TRBV14 and J is TRBJ2-3; the D is unclear. From germline, CDR1 is SGHDN and CDR2 FVKESK. CDR3 length: 14 amino acids. V gave up 6 bases and J gave up 1 base, with 11 bases separating them. CDR3 sequence reads: CASSRQARTDTQYF. DNA for the CDR3: TGTGCCAGCAGTAGGCAGGCGCGCACAGATACGCAGTATTTT.

The V gene is TRBV5-1, the J gene TRBJ2-3, with D perhaps TRBD2 (5 bases). The CDR3 has 14 amino acids. Trimming took 3 bases from V and 2 from J, leaving 10 bases between them. Germline-derived CDR1 and CDR2 are SGHRS and YFSETQ. The CDR3 bases are TGCGCCAGCAGCTACGAGCGGTTCACAGATACGCAGTATTTT. Amino acids: CASSYERFTDTQYF.

V is TRBV19 and J is TRBJ1-5; 8 bases fit TRBD1. The CDR3 totals 14 residues. The germline V gene has CDR1 LNHDA and CDR2 SQIVND (reference sequence). V lost 7 bases to trimming and J lost 6 bases; unmatched junction nucleotides: 8. The CDR3 DNA reads as TGTGCCAGTATTGGACAGGGTACGGGTCAGCCCCAGCATTTT. As protein: CASIGQGTGQPQHF. The full variable domain, in which reference TRBV19 and TRBJ1-5 provide the parts outside the CDR3, is DGGITQSPKYLFRKEGQNVTLSCEQNLNHDAMYWYRQDPGQGLRLIYYSQIVNDFQKGDIAEGYSVSREKKESFPLTVTSAQKNPTAFYLCASIGQGTGQPQHFGDGTRLSIL.

The rearrangement uses TRBV10-3 and TRBJ2-7; D possibly corresponds to TRBD1 (6 bases). This CDR3 comprises 16 residues. Germline-derived CDR1 and CDR2 are ENHRY and SYGVKD. The V gene lost 6 bases and the J gene lost 0 bases, with 18 bases spanning the gap. CDR3 DNA sequence: TGTGCCATCAGAGGACAGTCGGTCCCAAACTCCTACGAGCAGTACTTC. Its protein is CAIRGQSVPNSYEQYF.

This clone came up once. CDR3 DNA sequence: TGTGCCAGTAGTACCACCGGGACAGGGAAATACAATGAGCAGTTCTTC. It specifies CASSTTGTGKYNEQFF. The chain has TRBV19 and TRBJ2-1, with 9 bases lining up with TRBD1. J was trimmed by 4 bases and V by 4 bases; bases with no gene match: 8. Looked up from germline, CDR1 is LNHDA and CDR2 is SQIVND (reference sequence). The CDR3 runs to 16 residues.

CDR3 sequence (DNA): TGTGCCAGCAGCCCGCGGCCACAGGATCAGCCCCAGCATTTT. Protein product: CASSPRPQDQPQHF. V and J are TRBV7-2 and TRBJ1-5; TRBD1 is a possible D gene (5 bases). The CDR3 length is 14 residues. Between the trimmed V and J ends, which lost 5 bases and 5 bases, there was a span of 13 bases. Per germline, CDR1 SGHTA and CDR2 FQGNSA.

On this clone: This CDR3 is also generated by other DNA sequences in the sample. The chain is built from TRBV27 and TRBJ1-2; TRBD1 is a possible D gene (5 bases). V lost 0 bases and J 4 bases, leaving 24 bases between the germline ends. The V gene's germline CDR1 is MNHEY and CDR2 SMNVEV (reference sequence). The CDR3 has 19 amino acids. DNA for the CDR3: TGTGCCAGCAGTTTATCGAAGTTGGGGGGGACGGACGCACTCTATGGCTACACCTTC. It specifies CASSLSKLGGTDALYGYTF.